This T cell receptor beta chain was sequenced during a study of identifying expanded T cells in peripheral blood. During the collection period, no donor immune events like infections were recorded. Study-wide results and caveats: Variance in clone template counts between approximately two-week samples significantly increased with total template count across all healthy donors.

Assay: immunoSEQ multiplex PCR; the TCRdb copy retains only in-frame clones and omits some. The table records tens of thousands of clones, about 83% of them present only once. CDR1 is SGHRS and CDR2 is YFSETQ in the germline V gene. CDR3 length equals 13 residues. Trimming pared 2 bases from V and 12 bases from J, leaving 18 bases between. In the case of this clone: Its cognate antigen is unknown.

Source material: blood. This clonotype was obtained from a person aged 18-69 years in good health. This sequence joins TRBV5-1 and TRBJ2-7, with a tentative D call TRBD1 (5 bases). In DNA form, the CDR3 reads TGCGCCAGCAGCTTCCAGTGGGGCGAAGACTGGTACTTC. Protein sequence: CASSFQWGEDWYF. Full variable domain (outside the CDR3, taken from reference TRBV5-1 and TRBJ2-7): KAGVTQTPRYLIKTRGQQVTLSCSPISGHRSVSWYQQTPGQGLQFLFEYFSETQRNKGNFPGRFSGRQFSNSRSEMNVSTLELGDSALYLCASSFQWGEDWYFGPGTRLTVT.